This T cell receptor beta chain is from a study of cytomegalovirus exposure and HLA in healthy donors. A multiplex PCR was run with 60 Vbeta primers and 13 Jbeta primers. Using immunoSEQ multiplex PCR, the repertoire was profiled, and TCRdb retains in-frame clones only, with some absent. This table has approximately 160,000 clones, approximately 73% appearing once. Germline V gives CDR1 SEHNR, CDR2 FQNEAQ (reference sequence). The V and J ends lost 5 bases and 9 bases, in that order; junction bases with no gene match: 4. CDR3 length: 13 residues. The chain carries TRBV7-9 and TRBJ1-6; 7 bases line up with TRBD1. The material sequenced was PBMCs. The clonotype was recovered from a man aged 50-60 years in good health and CMV-seronegative. Written as DNA, the CDR3 is TGTGCCAGCAGCGCAGGGGGAGCTTCACCCCTCCACTTT. Amino acid sequence: CASSAGGASPLHF.